The clone carrying this T cell receptor (beta chain) was seen only a few times. Its antigen is still unknown. The data derive from a study of T cell repertoires in cytomegalovirus infection. Study information: Public TCR beta signatures provided an indication of both CMV infection and a matching HLA type.

MiXCR, applied by TCRdb to the reads, yields one record per CDR3 protein. The data show 400,000 to 550,000 distinct CDR3 sequences, about 11% seen once. CDR3 length equals 13 residues. Trimming pared 0 bases from V and 5 bases from J, leaving 8 bases between. Germline CDR1 reads MNHEY; CDR2 reads SMNVEV (reference sequence). General study results and limits: Dominating the ex vivo response were HLA-C-restricted CMV-specific TCR beta clonotypes. Public TCR beta family frequency separated CMV-and-HLA carriers, including in an independent cohort.

Sequenced input: PBMCs. The sequence derives from a human donor in good health (CMV status not recorded). Some clones in this sample may be carry-over from other donors' samples. The chain has TRBV27 and TRBJ2-7; a possible D gene is TRBD2 (6 bases). The CDR3, as DNA: TGTGCCAGCAGTTTATCGCGCGGGGACGAGCAGTACTTC. Its protein is CASSLSRGDEQYF.